Listed here are 6 T cell receptor beta chains from one sample, sequenced in a study of CD8+CD57+ T cells in acquired aplastic anemia. According to the study, genomic DNA was the template for TCR beta VDJ and CDR3 profiling. MiXCR, run by TCRdb on the reads, gives a single entry per CDR3 protein. The data show roughly 81,000 distinct CDR3 sequences, approximately 45% seen once. Material for sequencing was sorted CD4+, CD8+, or CD8+CD57+ T cells (not recorded which) from PBMCs. These receptors were obtained from a human donor in good health, serving as a control.

This clonotype appeared many times. The CDR3 DNA is TGCAGTGCTAGGGCGGGACTAGCTGCGTACGAGCAGTACTTC. Protein product: CSARAGLAAYEQYF. The V and J genes are TRBV20-1 and TRBJ2-7, with 9 bases lining up with TRBD2. V lost 3 bases, J lost 4 bases, and 7 bases stayed unmatched. Germline values: CDR1 DFQATT, CDR2 SNEGSKA (reference sequence). CDR3 size: 14 residues.

This clonotype was observed at least ten times. The genes are TRBV11-3 and TRBJ2-7, with 10 positions matching TRBD1. The junction had 2 bases not matched to a gene; V was cut back by 1 base and J by 2 bases. Germline V gene data show CDR1 as SGHNT and CDR2 as YENEEA. This CDR3 has 15 residues. The chain's CDR3 is CASSLGGTGAYEQYF. CDR3 nucleotide sequence: TGTGCCAGCAGCTTAGGAGGGACAGGGGCCTACGAGCAGTACTTC. Based on the CDR3 plus reference TRBV11-3 and TRBJ2-7, the full variable domain is EAGVVQSPRYKIIEKKQPVAFWCNPISGHNTLYWYLQNLGQGPELLIRYENEEAVDDSQLPKDRFSAERLKGVDSTLKIQPAELGDSAVYLCASSLGGTGAYEQYFGPGTRLTVT.

This clonotype was seen a handful of times. The chain employs TRBV15 and TRBJ1-1; 10 bases fit TRBD1. With V trimmed by 8 bases and J by 6 bases, 9 bases remained unmatched. Per germline, CDR1 LNHNV and CDR2 YYDKDF (reference sequence). The CDR3 covers 14 residues. DNA for the CDR3: TGTGCCACCGACAGGGGGCTGGGGCGGGCTGAAGCTTTCTTT. Residues: CATDRGLGRAEAFF.

The chain combines TRBV29-1 with TRBJ1-2; D is unresolved. Trimming took 7 bases from V and 4 from J, leaving 16 bases between them. From germline, CDR1 is SQVTM and CDR2 ANQGSEA. This CDR3 is 13 amino acids long. The CDR3 sequence is CSARTGGFYGYTF. CDR3 nucleotide sequence: TGCAGCGCTCGGACGGGCGGGTTCTATGGCTACACCTTC.

Many counts were recorded for this clonotype. The J gene is TRBJ2-1, the V gene TRBV12-3 or TRBV12-4; TRBD2 might be the D (6 bases). V was trimmed by 5 bases and J by 2 bases, leaving 10 bases between them. This CDR3 has 14 residues. For the CDR3, the DNA is TGTGCCAGCAGTACAACGGGAGCCTACAATGAGCAGTTCTTC. Translated, it gives CASSTTGAYNEQFF.

The chain recombines TRBV10-3 with TRBJ2-1; 7 nucleotides align to TRBD2. This CDR3 region has 15 residues. Trimming at V came to 7 bases and at J to 2 bases, leaving 8 bases not matched to a gene. Germline-derived CDR1 and CDR2 are ENHRY and SYGVKD. The CDR3, as DNA: TGTGCCATCACCGAAGGACTAGGGGCCTACAATGAGCAGTTCTTC. This sequence encodes CAITEGLGAYNEQFF.